This TCR beta chain was identified during a study of long-term antiretroviral therapy in people with HIV. The CDR3 runs to 13 residues. V dropped 7 bases and J dropped 2; count of bases not matched to a gene: 5. In germline, CDR1 is SGHRS, CDR2 YFSETQ. This clone was found once. immunoSEQ v3.0 was run at survey level. Sequencing used immunoSEQ multiplex PCR; TCRdb keeps in-frame clones, though not all of them. Of 20,000 to 25,000 clones in the sample, about four fifths were seen once. Source: unsorted PBMCs, taken 0.2 years after starting antiretroviral therapy. The TCR originated in a woman aged 25 to 39 with HIV. The V gene is TRBV5-1, the J gene TRBJ1-1, with 7 bases lining up with TRBD1. The CDR3 DNA reads TGCGCCAGCCGAGGGGACAGAAACACTGAAGCTTTCTTT. Translated: CASRGDRNTEAFF.